One sample yielded the 31 T cell receptor beta chains listed below, sequenced in a study of T cell repertoires in cytomegalovirus infection. TCRdb passed the reads through MiXCR, listing each CDR3 protein once. The sample holds around 94,000 distinct CDR3 sequences; approximately 16% are singletons and the top ten take approximately 7.6%. Sequenced input: PBMCs. These TCRs come from a human donor in good health (CMV status not recorded). Some clones in this sample may be carry-over from other donors' samples.

This clonotype was detected only a few times. The chain links TRBV28 to TRBJ1-3, with D maybe TRBD1 (5 bases). Germline V lookup: CDR1 MDHEN, CDR2 SYDVKM. V lost 8 bases to trimming and J lost 8 bases, with 10 bases between them. There are 11 residues in the CDR3. Here the CDR3 reads CASGREDTIYF. CDR3 coding DNA: TGTGCCAGCGGCAGGGAAGACACCATATATTTT.

A note on this clonotype: Just one base apart from a much larger clone, this may be a read error. This chain joins TRBV28 and TRBJ2-7, with 10 bases identical to TRBD2. V dropped 8 bases and J dropped 3; count of bases not matched to a gene: 7. The CDR3 runs to 14 residues. CDR1 is MDHEN, CDR2 SYDVKM, per germline. CDR3 residues: CASCGSGGSYEQYF. CDR3 nucleotide sequence: TGTGCCAGCTGTGGTAGCGGGGGGAGCTACGAGCAGTACTTC.

The chain is built from TRBV28 and TRBJ2-1; a possible D gene is TRBD2 (5 bases). Germline V gene sequence: CDR1 MDHEN, CDR2 SYDVKM. The CDR3 sequence is 12 residues long. Trimming stripped 4 bases from V and 11 bases from J, with 12 bases between. The CDR3 is CASSSGGEKQFF. CDR3 nucleotide sequence: TGTGCCAGCAGTTCGGGTGGGGAGAAGCAGTTCTTC.

This clonotype was recorded at least ten times. The chain employs TRBV7-8 and TRBJ2-6; D gene ambiguous. With 1 base removed from V and 0 bases from J, the gap between germline ends came to 7 bases. CDR3 length: 16 amino acids. CDR1 and CDR2 from the germline V gene are SGHVS and FQNEAQ. DNA for the CDR3: TGTGCCAGCAGCTTAGTGGCAAGCTCTGGGGCCAACGTCCTGACTTTC. This encodes CASSLVASSGANVLTF.

Only a few counts were recorded for this clonotype. The chain is built from TRBV7-9 and TRBJ2-5; no definite D call. Between the trimmed V and J ends, which lost 2 bases and 5 bases, there was a span of 3 bases. CDR3 length: 11 residues. Germline V lookup: CDR1 SEHNR, CDR2 FQNEAQ (reference sequence). Written as DNA, the CDR3 is TGTGCCAGCAGCTTATACGAGACCCAGTACTTC. It specifies CASSLYETQYF.

The J gene is TRBJ2-7, the V gene TRBV29-1, with 8 bases fitting TRBD1. The CDR3 consists of 14 residues. V dropped 6 bases and J dropped 0; count of bases not matched to a gene: 7. Germline CDR1 reads SQVTM; CDR2 reads ANQGSEA. CDR3 sequence reads: CSVGRDRNSYEQYF. CDR3 nucleotide sequence: TGCAGCGTGGGCCGGGACAGGAACTCCTACGAGCAGTACTTC.

This clonotype was found many times. This sequence joins TRBV7-9 and TRBJ1-4; maybe TRBD1 (5 bases). Germline V lookup: CDR1 SEHNR, CDR2 FQNEAQ (reference sequence). Trimming cost V 3 bases and J 11 bases, with 16 bases left between them. The CDR3 is made up of 14 amino acids. CDR3 region: CASSFFQGGRKLFF. In DNA form, the CDR3 reads TGTGCCAGCAGCTTTTTCCAGGGAGGGAGGAAACTGTTTTTT.

The gene calls are TRBV4-1 and TRBJ2-7, with D possibly called TRBD1 or TRBD2 (5 bases each). Germline CDR1 reads MGHRA; CDR2 reads YSYEKL. Between the trimmed V and J ends, which lost 2 bases and 2 bases, there was a span of 13 bases. The CDR3 contains 15 residues. Here the CDR3 reads CASSQTVGTAYEQYF. CDR3 coding DNA: TGCGCCAGCAGCCAAACCGTAGGGACGGCCTACGAGCAGTACTTC.

The rearrangement joins TRBV9 to TRBJ1-5, with D unclear. CDR3 length: 14 amino acids. V was trimmed by 4 bases and J by 0 bases, leaving 8 bases between them. CDR1 and CDR2 (germline): SGDLS, YYNGEE. The DNA of the CDR3 is TGTGCCAGCAGCCCCTGGTATAGCAATCAGCCCCAGCATTTT. This gives the protein CASSPWYSNQPQHF.

A few counts support this clonotype. The V call is TRBV18, the J call TRBJ1-3; D is ambiguous. The V gene lost 6 bases and the J gene lost 0 bases, with 15 bases spanning the gap. Germline V gene sequence: CDR1 KGHSH, CDR2 LQKENI. There are 16 residues in the CDR3. CDR3 coding DNA: TGTGCCAGCTCGTACCAATCGACCAGCTCTGGAAACACCATATATTTT. It yields the protein CASSYQSTSSGNTIYF.

This clonotype has at least ten counts. The chain is built from TRBV7-9 and TRBJ1-3, with no clear D. CDR1 SEHNR and CDR2 FQNEAQ come from the germline V gene (reference sequence). The CDR3 spans 14 residues. Trimming took 4 bases from V and 0 from J, leaving 7 bases between them. The CDR3 sequence: CASSSGLSGNTIYF. As DNA, the CDR3 is TGTGCCAGCAGCTCGGGTCTCTCTGGAAACACCATATATTTT.

At least ten counts were recorded for this clonotype. J is TRBJ1-3 and V is TRBV7-2; D remains unclear. V dropped 4 bases and J dropped 2 bases, with 6 bases sitting between them. Per germline, CDR1 SGHTA and CDR2 FQGNSA. The length of the CDR3 is 13 residues. The CDR3 here is CASSSGAGNTIYF. Written as DNA, the CDR3 is TGTGCCAGCAGCTCTGGGGCTGGAAACACCATATATTTT.

The DNA of the CDR3 is TGTGCCAGCAGCCCTTCGACAGGGGCAGGCGAGACCCAGTACTTC. Translated: CASSPSTGAGETQYF. The genes are TRBV5-6 and TRBJ2-5; 8 positions agree with TRBD1. In germline, CDR1 is SGHDT, CDR2 YYEEEE. The trim removed 4 bases at V and 5 bases at J, leaving 10 bases unmatched. This CDR3 region has 15 residues.

This clonotype came up many times. The chain employs TRBV7-6 and TRBJ2-7, with 15 bases that match TRBD2. Trimming removed 5 bases from V and 0 bases from J; junction bases left unmatched: 11. The CDR3 totals 19 residues. Germline V gene data show CDR1 as SGHVS and CDR2 as FNYEAQ. The CDR3 spells CASSPGLAGGVLSSYEQYF. As DNA, the CDR3 is TGTGCCAGCAGCCCGGGACTAGCGGGGGGTGTACTCAGCTCCTACGAGCAGTACTTC.

The chain recombines TRBV9 with TRBJ2-2; 7 bases agree with TRBD2. With V trimmed by 1 base and J by 1 base, 4 bases remained unmatched. Per the germline V gene, CDR1 is SGDLS and CDR2 is YYNGEE. The CDR3 consists of 16 residues. CDR3 coding DNA: TGTGCCAGCAGCGTATTGACGGGGGGGAACACCGGGGAGCTGTTTTTT. Its protein product is CASSVLTGGNTGELFF.

The chain carries TRBV20-1 and TRBJ1-4; 7 bases are shared with TRBD1. Losses at the gene ends were 8 bases for V and 0 bases for J; bases not matched to a gene: 6. The CDR3 extends over 14 amino acids. Germline lookup yields CDR1 DFQATT and CDR2 SNEGSKA (reference sequence). The CDR3 nucleotides are TGCAGTATTACAGGGGACGCAACTAATGAAAAACTGTTTTTT. This sequence encodes CSITGDATNEKLFF.

This clonotype was seen many times. This sequence joins TRBV11-2 and TRBJ2-3, with TRBD2 identical over 9 bases. Germline V CDR1 and CDR2: SGHAT, FQNNGV. This CDR3 is built from 17 residues. Trimming cost V 4 bases and J 1 base; bases outside gene matches: 9. The CDR3 protein is CASSSRGGGVGTDTQYF. CDR3 DNA: TGTGCCAGCAGCTCTAGAGGCGGGGGGGTGGGCACAGATACGCAGTATTTT.

The CDR3 sequence is CASSLEAGSGSNQPQHF. The DNA for the CDR3 is TGTGCCAGCAGCTTGGAGGCAGGGAGTGGTAGCAATCAGCCCCAGCATTTT. V is TRBV5-5 and J is TRBJ1-5, with D possibly being TRBD1 (5 bases). The length of the CDR3 is 17 residues. Germline values: CDR1 SGHKS, CDR2 YYEKEE (reference sequence). V lost 0 bases, J lost 0 bases, and 13 bases lay in between.

This clonotype was detected a few times. The V and J genes are TRBV20-1 and TRBJ2-1; the D is unclear. The ends were cut back, 0 bases at V and 2 bases at J, with 14 bases in the middle. This CDR3 comprises 16 residues. The V gene's germline CDR1 is DFQATT and CDR2 SNEGSKA (reference sequence). DNA of the CDR3: TGCAGTGCTAGAGATACAAGGGTGACCCCCTACAATGAGCAGTTCTTC. Protein product: CSARDTRVTPYNEQFF.

Ten or more counts support this clonotype. The chain employs TRBV7-2 and TRBJ2-3, with 12 positions matching TRBD2. Trimming took 1 base from V and 7 from J; bases not matched to a gene: 15. Per the germline V gene, CDR1 is SGHTA and CDR2 is FQGNSA. There are 19 residues in the CDR3. CDR3 in DNA: TGTGCCAGCAGCTTAGGTCGTGGACTAGCGGGGCGAAAAGTACATACGCAGTATTTT. Translation gives CASSLGRGLAGRKVHTQYF.

This clonotype has at least ten counts. V is TRBV7-2 and J is TRBJ1-2; 8 bases are shared with TRBD1. The CDR3 totals 16 residues. After removal of 5 bases from V and 5 bases from J, the junction contained 13 bases not matched to a gene. CDR1 is SGHTA and CDR2 is FQGNSA in the germline V gene. CDR3 protein: CASSNRTGRLRYGYTF. The CDR3 coding sequence is TGTGCCAGCAGCAACCGGACAGGGCGACTCCGTTATGGCTACACCTTC. Together with reference TRBV7-2 and TRBJ1-2, the CDR3 gives the full variable domain: GAGVSQSPSNKVTEKGKDVELRCDPISGHTALYWYRQSLGQGLEFLIYFQGNSAPDKSGLPSDRFSAERTGGSVSTLTIQRTQQEDSAVYLCASSNRTGRLRYGYTFGSGTRLTVV.

The chain's CDR3 is CASSLDRTNYGYTF. In DNA, the CDR3 is TGTGCCAGCAGCTTAGACAGGACCAACTATGGCTACACCTTC. The chain combines TRBV11-2 with TRBJ1-2; no clear D. Germline CDR1 reads SGHAT; CDR2 reads FQNNGV. The CDR3 has 14 residues. The V end lost 0 bases, the J end lost 2 bases, and 7 bases lay between the germline ends. Based on the CDR3 plus reference TRBV11-2 and TRBJ1-2, the full variable domain is EAGVAQSPRYKIIEKRQSVAFWCNPISGHATLYWYQQILGQGPKLLIQFQNNGVVDDSQLPKDRFSAERLKGVDSTLKIQPAKLEDSAVYLCASSLDRTNYGYTFGSGTRLTVV.

The chain employs TRBV6-1 and TRBJ2-5; 9 bases map to TRBD2. Germline V gene sequence: CDR1 MNHNS, CDR2 SASEGT. The CDR3 runs 15 residues. V shed 5 bases, J shed 6 bases, and the junction held 10 bases outside the gene matches. Here the CDR3 DNA reads TGTGCCAGCAGTACGAGCGGGGGGATTCGACAGACCCAGTACTTC. It specifies CASSTSGGIRQTQYF.

The table lists this clonotype with many counts. This chain joins TRBV28 and TRBJ2-1; D is unclear. V was clipped by 3 bases and J by 7 bases, with 16 bases between them. The CDR3 loop spans 15 amino acids. Per germline, CDR1 MDHEN and CDR2 SYDVKM. The CDR3 DNA sequence: TGTGCCAGCAGTTTCCCACAACGCTATATGAATGAGCAGTTCTTC. Translating it yields CASSFPQRYMNEQFF.

This chain uses TRBV6-2 or TRBV6-3 with TRBJ2-3; D remains unclear. Trimming removed 4 bases from V and 3 bases from J, with 8 bases in between. The CDR3 length is 13 residues. The germline V gene encodes CDR1 MNHEY and CDR2 SVGEGT. The CDR3 loop is CASSFLGTDTQYF. The CDR3 bases are TGTGCCAGCAGTTTTCTTGGTACAGATACGCAGTATTTT.

Ten or more counts support this clonotype. This sequence joins TRBV7-2 and TRBJ2-7; D is unresolved. Trimming shortened V by 0 bases and J by 3 bases, and 9 bases separated the two germline ends. The CDR3 consists of 14 residues. The germline CDR1 and CDR2 sequences are SGHTA and FQGNSA. CDR3 in amino acids: CASSLAHTRYEQYF. The CDR3 DNA sequence: TGTGCCAGCAGCTTAGCGCACACGCGCTACGAGCAGTACTTC.

This clonotype was seen a handful of times. The chain uses TRBV2 and TRBJ2-7; 9 nucleotides agree with TRBD1. The CDR3 spans 15 residues. CDR1 and CDR2 (germline): SNHLY, FYNNEI. J was trimmed by 2 bases and V by 6 bases; bases with no gene match: 8. CDR3 in DNA: TGTGCCAGCAGCAGGGACAGGGAGGAGGCCTACGAGCAGTACTTC. It specifies CASSRDREEAYEQYF.

This clonotype appeared a single time. One base away lies a much larger clone, so this may be a sequencing read error. The chain uses TRBV7-2 and TRBJ2-2; the D gene is possibly TRBD1 (6 bases). Germline lookup yields CDR1 SGHTA and CDR2 FQGNSA. This CDR3 region has 15 residues. CDR3 bases: TGTGTCAGCACCCCCGGGGACACAAACACCGGGGAGCTGTTTTTT. It is translated as CVSTPGDTNTGELFF.

In this sample, this clonotype turned up many times. J is TRBJ1-3 and V is TRBV6-5; D uncertain. CDR1 MNHEY and CDR2 SVGAGI come from the germline V gene. CDR3 length equals 16 residues. Trimming took off 2 bases at V and 0 bases at J, with 11 bases between the two ends. As DNA, the CDR3 is TGTGCCAGCAGTTACCGAGGACCGAGCTCTGGAAACACCATATATTTT. Translating gives CASSYRGPSSGNTIYF.

V gene TRBV28 combines with J gene TRBJ2-5; D tentatively reads TRBD1 or TRBD2 (5 bases each). Per the germline V gene, CDR1 is MDHEN and CDR2 is SYDVKM. The V and J ends lost 3 bases and 0 bases respectively, with 8 bases between them. This CDR3 is 14 amino acids long. CDR3 nucleotide sequence: TGTGCCAGCAGTTTCGGGGCGTACCAAGAGACCCAGTACTTC. Amino acids: CASSFGAYQETQYF.

In its sample, this clonotype was seen many times. This chain uses TRBV7-2 with TRBJ1-3; D ambiguous. Trimming took 8 bases from V and 0 from J, leaving 11 bases between them. This CDR3 has 14 residues. Germline assignment: CDR1 SGHTA and CDR2 FQGNSA. For the CDR3, the DNA is TGTGCCAGCTACTCGGGTGTCTCTGGAAACACCATATATTTT. This sequence encodes CASYSGVSGNTIYF.